The rows below give T cell receptor beta chains drawn from one sample of a study of neurological immune-mediated disorders. TCRdb analysed the 5' RACE reads with MiXCR anew, one entry per CDR3 protein. Of tens of thousands of distinct CDR3 sequences listed, over 12% are singletons. Sample: PBMCs. Every receptor here comes from a woman aged 45-65 years with HTLV-1-associated myelopathy (HAM/TSP). Both conserved end residues are part of each CDR3. D genes are given only for firm matches.

j_gene | v_gene | d_gene | CDR3aa
TRBJ2-7 | TRBV5-1 | TRBD1 | CASNRGGSYEQYF
TRBJ2-7 | TRBV11-2 | NA | CASSRARVSPYEQYF
TRBJ1-1 | TRBV7-2 | NA | CASSLAIGETEAFF
TRBJ1-2 | TRBV7-2 | NA | CASSLREFGYTF
TRBJ1-3 | TRBV4-2 | NA | CASRYRESEGNTIYF
TRBJ1-5 | TRBV7-2 | TRBD1 | CASSLATGRFNQPQHF
TRBJ2-3 | TRBV7-2 | NA | CASSLDGATDTQYF
TRBJ1-1 | TRBV5-1 | NA | CASSPGGHLNTEAFF
TRBJ1-5 | TRBV25-1 | NA | CASSDYNQPQHF
TRBJ1-1 | TRBV29-1 | TRBD1 | CSVEASTGAWGRAPEAFF
TRBJ2-1 | TRBV20-1 | TRBD2 | CSASSGAGGPTNEQFF
TRBJ1-5 | TRBV20-1 | NA | CSASGLYLGYSNQPQHF
TRBJ1-5 | TRBV7-2 | NA | CASSLGDNYSNQPQHF
TRBJ1-3 | TRBV7-8 | NA | CASSTRGVSGNTIYF
TRBJ1-1 | TRBV12-3/TRBV12-4 | NA | CASSSVPTGIGTEAFF
TRBJ2-1 | TRBV21-1 | NA | CASSNRGSGGHYHILTYNEQFF
TRBJ2-2 | TRBV7-6 | TRBD1 | CASSPGGTGVSGELFF
TRBJ2-1 | TRBV5-4 | TRBD1 | CASREVGQGLDEQFF
TRBJ2-6 | TRBV10-3 | NA | CATEPSGANVLTF
TRBJ1-2 | TRBV20-1 | NA | CSARDRNGYTF
TRBJ2-7 | TRBV15 | TRBD1 | CAASSPRTGFHEQYF
TRBJ1-2 | TRBV12-3/TRBV12-4 | NA | CASRRTRGLNYGYTF
TRBJ1-5 | TRBV20-1 | NA | CSARLSGNQPQHF
TRBJ1-1 | TRBV6-2/TRBV6-3 | NA | CASSYSTVNTEAFF
TRBJ2-7 | TRBV20-1 | NA | CSARVPGNHEQYF
TRBJ1-3 | TRBV6-5 | NA | CASSSSVYSGNTIYF
TRBJ1-5 | TRBV20-1 | TRBD1 | CSARDRGTGHNQPQHF
TRBJ2-3 | TRBV3-1 | NA | CASSQVRWDTQYF
TRBJ1-1 | TRBV6-1 | NA | CASRRNTEAFF
TRBJ1-1 | TRBV11-2 | TRBD1 | CASSPPGQGNTEAFF
TRBJ1-3 | TRBV4-1 | NA | CASSQDGGRGGNTIYF
TRBJ1-2 | TRBV21-1 | NA | CASSLPGGDGYTF
TRBJ1-5 | TRBV19 | NA | CASSIARNQPQHF
TRBJ2-1 | TRBV7-9 | NA | CANSLRSLYNEQFF
TRBJ2-3 | TRBV6-5 | NA | CASSLGRGGPSTDTQYF